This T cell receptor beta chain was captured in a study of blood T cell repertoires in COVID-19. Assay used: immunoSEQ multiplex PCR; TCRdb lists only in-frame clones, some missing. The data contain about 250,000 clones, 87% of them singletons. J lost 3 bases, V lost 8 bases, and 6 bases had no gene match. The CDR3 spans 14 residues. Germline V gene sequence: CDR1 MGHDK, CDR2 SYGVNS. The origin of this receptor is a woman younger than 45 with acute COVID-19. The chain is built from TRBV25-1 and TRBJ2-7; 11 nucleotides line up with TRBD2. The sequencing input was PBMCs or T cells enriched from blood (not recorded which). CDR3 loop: CASQSSGGFYEQYF. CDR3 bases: TGTGCCAGCCAATCTAGCGGGGGGTTCTACGAGCAGTACTTC.